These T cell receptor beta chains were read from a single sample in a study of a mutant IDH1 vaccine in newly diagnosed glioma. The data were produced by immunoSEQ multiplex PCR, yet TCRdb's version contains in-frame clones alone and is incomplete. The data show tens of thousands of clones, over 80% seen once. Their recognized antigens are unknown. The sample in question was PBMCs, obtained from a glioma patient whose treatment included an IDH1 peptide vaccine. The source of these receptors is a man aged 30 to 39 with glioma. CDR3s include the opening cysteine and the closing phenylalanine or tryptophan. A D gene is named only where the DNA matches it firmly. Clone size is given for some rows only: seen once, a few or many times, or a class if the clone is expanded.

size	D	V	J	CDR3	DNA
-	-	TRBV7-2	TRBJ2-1	CASSYYLTNEQFF	TGTGCCAGCAGCTATTACCTGACGAATGAGCAGTTCTTC
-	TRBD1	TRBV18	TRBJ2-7	CASSPSPTGMISYEQYF	TGTGCCAGCTCACCATCTCCGACAGGGATGATCTCCTACGAGCAGTACTTC
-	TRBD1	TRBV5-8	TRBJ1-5	CASSLGQGVLSNQPQHF	TGTGCCAGCAGCTTAGGACAGGGGGTACTTAGCAATCAGCCCCAGCATTTT
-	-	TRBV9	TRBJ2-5	CASSPHRVEETQYF	TGTGCCAGCAGCCCTCACAGGGTGGAAGAGACCCAGTACTTC
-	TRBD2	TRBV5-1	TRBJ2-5	CASSLDTRGAQYF	TGCGCCAGCAGCTTGGACACTCGGGGGGCCCAGTACTTC
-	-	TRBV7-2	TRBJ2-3	CASSFNQRTDTQYF	TGTGCCAGCAGCTTTAATCAGCGCACAGATACGCAGTATTTT
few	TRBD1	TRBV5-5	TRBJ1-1	CASSRQGPTEAFF	TGTGCCAGCAGCCGACAGGGACCCACTGAAGCTTTCTTT
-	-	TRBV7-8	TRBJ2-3	CASSRHSDTQYF	TGTGCCAGCAGCAGACACTCAGATACGCAGTATTTT
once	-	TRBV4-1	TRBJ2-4	CASSQGPSVDIQYF	TGCGCCAGCAGCCAAGGGCCCTCCGTGGACATTCAGTACTTC
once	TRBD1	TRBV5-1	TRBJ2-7	CASSSQPGQGAYEQYF	TGCGCCAGCAGCTCACAACCAGGACAGGGGGCCTACGAGCAGTACTTC
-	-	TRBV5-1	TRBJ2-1	CASSLFLQGTHEQFF	TGCGCCAGCAGCTTGTTCTTGCAAGGAACACATGAGCAGTTCTTC
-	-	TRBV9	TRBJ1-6	CASSVGQYNSPLHF	TGTGCCAGCAGCGTGGGGCAGTATAATTCACCCCTCCACTTT
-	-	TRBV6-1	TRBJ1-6	CASSDRRGSYNSPLHF	TGTGCCAGCAGTGACCGACGAGGCTCCTATAATTCACCCCTCCACTTT
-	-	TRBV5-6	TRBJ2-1	CASRGTANWNEQFF	TGTGCCAGCCGCGGGACAGCAAATTGGAATGAGCAGTTCTTC
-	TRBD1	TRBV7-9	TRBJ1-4	CASSLGQGGEKLFF	TGTGCCAGCAGCCTCGGACAGGGAGGTGAAAAACTGTTTTTT
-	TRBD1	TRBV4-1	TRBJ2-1	CASSQPGRGRNNEQFF	TGCGCCAGCAGCCAACCGGGCAGGGGGCGAAACAATGAGCAGTTCTTC
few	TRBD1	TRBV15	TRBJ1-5	CATSRGTGGSNQPQHF	TGTGCCACCAGCAGGGGAACAGGGGGTAGCAATCAGCCCCAGCATTTT
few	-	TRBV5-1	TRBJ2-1	CASSRGSPYNEQFF	TGCGCCAGCAGCAGAGGATCACCTTACAATGAGCAGTTCTTC
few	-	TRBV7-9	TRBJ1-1	CASRPGRATEAFF	TGTGCCAGCAGGCCCGGCAGGGCTACTGAAGCTTTCTTT
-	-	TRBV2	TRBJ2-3	CASRGLRGLTDTQYF	TGTGCCAGCAGAGGTTTACGGGGGCTCACAGATACGCAGTATTTT
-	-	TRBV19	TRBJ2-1	CASNPDGQSPPVSYNEQFF	TGTGCCAGTAACCCCGACGGACAGAGTCCTCCAGTCTCCTACAATGAGCAGTTCTTC
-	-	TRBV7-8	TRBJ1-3	CASSLDEGRGTIYF	TGTGCCAGCAGCTTAGATGAAGGAAGAGGCACCATATATTTT
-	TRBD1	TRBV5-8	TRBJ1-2	CASSSGTGVNRDGYTF	TGTGCCAGCAGCTCCGGGACAGGGGTGAATCGGGATGGCTACACCTTC
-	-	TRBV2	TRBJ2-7	CASSDLARATYEQYF	TGTGCCAGCAGTGACTTGGCCAGGGCGACCTACGAGCAGTACTTC
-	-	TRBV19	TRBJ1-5	CASSAGLPNQPQHF	TGTGCCAGTAGTGCGGGACTGCCCAATCAGCCCCAGCATTTT
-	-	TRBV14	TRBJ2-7	CASSLYLGAYEQYF	TGTGCCAGCAGTCTGTACCTAGGGGCCTACGAGCAGTACTTC
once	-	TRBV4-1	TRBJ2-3	CASSPQVGLTDTQYF	TGCGCCAGCAGCCCCCAAGTGGGGCTGACAGATACGCAGTATTTT
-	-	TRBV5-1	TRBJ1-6	CASSLVGRESPLHF	TGCGCCAGCAGCTTGGTTGGCAGGGAGTCACCCCTCCACTTT
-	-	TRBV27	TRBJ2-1	CASRSYNEQFF	TGTGCCAGCCGATCCTACAATGAGCAGTTCTTC
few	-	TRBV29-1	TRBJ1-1	CSVRVQPEAFF	TGCAGCGTTCGCGTCCAGCCTGAAGCTTTCTTT
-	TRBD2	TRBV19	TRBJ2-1	CASSPIAGGRHEQFF	TGTGCCAGTAGTCCTATAGCGGGGGGGCGTCATGAGCAGTTCTTC
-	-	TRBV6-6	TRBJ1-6	CASSTSHRTKAKGLHF	TGTGCCAGCAGTACCTCACACCGGACCAAAGCGAAAGGCCTCCACTTT
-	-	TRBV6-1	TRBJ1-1	CASSEIYRDNRAEAFF	TGTGCCAGCAGTGAGATCTACAGGGACAACAGGGCTGAAGCTTTCTTT
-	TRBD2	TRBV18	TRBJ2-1	CASSPPPGGQINEQFF	TGTGCCAGCTCACCACCCCCGGGGGGGCAGATCAATGAGCAGTTCTTC
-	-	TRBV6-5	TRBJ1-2	CASSYLFAGDAGYTF	TGTGCCAGCAGTTACCTATTCGCGGGAGATGCGGGCTACACCTTC
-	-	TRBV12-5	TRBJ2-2	CASGLIPSPDGTGELFF	TGTGCTAGTGGTTTGATTCCGAGTCCTGACGGCACCGGGGAGCTGTTTTTT
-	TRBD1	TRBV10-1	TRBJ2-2	CASRRDSRTGELFF	TGCGCCAGCAGGAGGGACAGTCGAACCGGGGAGCTGTTTTTT
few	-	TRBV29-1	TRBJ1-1	CSVEDPPTEAFF	TGCAGCGTTGAAGATCCGCCCACTGAAGCTTTCTTT
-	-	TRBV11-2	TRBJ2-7	CASSSGIYEQYF	TGTGCCAGCAGTTCCGGGATTTACGAGCAGTACTTC
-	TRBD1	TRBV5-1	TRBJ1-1	CASSLRDRGNTEAFF	TGCGCCAGCAGCTTGCGGGACAGGGGGAACACTGAAGCTTTCTTT
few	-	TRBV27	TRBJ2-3	CASSFRLADTQYF	TGTGCCAGCAGTTTCCGACTAGCAGATACGCAGTATTTT
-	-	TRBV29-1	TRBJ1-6	CSVATGNNSPLHF	TGCAGCGTTGCCACAGGGAATAATTCACCCCTCCACTTT
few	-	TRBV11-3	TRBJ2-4	CASSLGPQNIQYF	TGTGCCAGCAGCTTAGGGCCCCAAAACATTCAGTACTTC
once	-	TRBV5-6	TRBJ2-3	CASSLPGRTDTQYF	TGTGCCAGCAGCTTGCCCGGGCGCACAGATACGCAGTATTTT
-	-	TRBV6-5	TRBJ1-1	CASSYMANTEAFF	TGTGCCAGCAGTTACATGGCGAACACTGAAGCTTTCTTT
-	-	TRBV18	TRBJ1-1	CASSPHKHLNTEAFF	TGTGCCAGCTCACCACACAAACACTTGAACACTGAAGCTTTCTTT
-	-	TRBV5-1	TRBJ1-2	CASSSDLEIIHGYTF	TGCGCCAGCAGCTCGGACCTTGAGATCATCCATGGCTACACCTTC
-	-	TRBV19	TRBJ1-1	CASSTQGYTETEAFF	TGTGCCAGTAGCACTCAGGGTTACACAGAGACTGAAGCTTTCTTT
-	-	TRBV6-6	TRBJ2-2	CASSAAREPNTGELFF	TGTGCCAGCAGCGCCGCAAGGGAACCGAACACCGGGGAGCTGTTTTTT
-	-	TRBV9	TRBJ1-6	CASSVVGENSPLHF	TGTGCCAGCAGCGTAGTAGGGGAGAATTCACCCCTCCACTTT
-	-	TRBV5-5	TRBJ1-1	CASSRRGGGDTEAFF	TGTGCCAGCAGCCGGAGGGGAGGAGGGGACACTGAAGCTTTCTTT
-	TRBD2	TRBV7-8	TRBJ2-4	CASSLGVSFPGGALVKNIQYF	TGTGCCAGCAGCTTAGGAGTGTCTTTTCCCGGGGGGGCCCTGGTCAAAAACATTCAGTACTTC
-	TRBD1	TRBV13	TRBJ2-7	CASSSREQGTSLEQYF	TGTGCCAGCAGCTCTAGGGAACAGGGGACCTCTTTAGAGCAGTACTTC
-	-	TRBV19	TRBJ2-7	CASSKPGQSSYEQYF	TGTGCCAGTAGTAAACCGGGACAAAGCTCCTACGAGCAGTACTTC